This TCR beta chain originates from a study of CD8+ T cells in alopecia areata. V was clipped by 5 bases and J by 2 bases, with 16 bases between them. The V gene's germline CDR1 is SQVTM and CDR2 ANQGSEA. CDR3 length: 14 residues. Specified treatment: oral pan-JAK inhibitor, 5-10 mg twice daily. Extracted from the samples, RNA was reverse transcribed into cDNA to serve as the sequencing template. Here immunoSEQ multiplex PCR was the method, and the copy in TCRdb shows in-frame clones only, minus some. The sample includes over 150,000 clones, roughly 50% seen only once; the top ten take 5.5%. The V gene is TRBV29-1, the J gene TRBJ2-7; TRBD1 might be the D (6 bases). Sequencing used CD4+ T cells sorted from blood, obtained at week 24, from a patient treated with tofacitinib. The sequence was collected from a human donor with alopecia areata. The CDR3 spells CSVLTGTFPYEQYF. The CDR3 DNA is TGCAGCGTTCTTACCGGGACATTCCCCTACGAGCAGTACTTC.